A single sample gave rise to the 24 T cell receptor beta chains below, sequenced in a study of type 1 regulatory T cells. TCRdb passed the reads through MiXCR, listing each CDR3 protein once. The table has approximately 23,000 distinct CDR3 sequences, over 55% seen once. These TCRs are of unknown antigen specificity. The sequenced sample was cultured T cells, either the whole culture or a sorted T cell fraction (not recorded which). Subset described: Tr1-enriched cell product generated in vitro against host alloantigens. The receptors derive from a human donor in good health.

V and J are TRBV5-1 and TRBJ1-6; no reliable D call. Trimming cost V 2 bases and J 8 bases, with 5 bases left between them. Germline V lookup: CDR1 SGHRS, CDR2 YFSETQ. The CDR3 length is 12 residues. Here the CDR3 reads CASSFGDSPLHF. The CDR3, as DNA: TGCGCCAGCAGCTTTGGTGATTCACCCCTCCACTTT. Complete variable domain (other parts from reference TRBV5-1 and TRBJ1-6): KAGVTQTPRYLIKTRGQQVTLSCSPISGHRSVSWYQQTPGQGLQFLFEYFSETQRNKGNFPGRFSGRQFSNSRSEMNVSTLELGDSALYLCASSFGDSPLHFGNGTRLTVT.

The chain employs TRBV29-1 and TRBJ1-4; TRBD1 agrees at 8 bases. The CDR3 totals 15 residues. Germline CDR1 SQVTM, CDR2 ANQGSEA. After removal of 1 base from V and 8 bases from J, the junction contained 9 bases not matched to a gene. CDR3 bases: TGCAGCGTTGAAGGGCCGACAGGGGCAATGGAAAAACTGTTTTTT. Translation: CSVEGPTGAMEKLFF.

The J gene is TRBJ2-7, the V gene TRBV18; D possibly uses TRBD1 or TRBD2 (5 bases each). The CDR3 contains 16 residues. From germline, CDR1 is KGHSH and CDR2 LQKENI. With 2 bases removed from V and 4 bases from J, the gap between germline ends came to 18 bases. The CDR3, as DNA: TGTGCCAGCTCACCAATTGCAGGGACGGATCTTTACGAGCAGTACTTC. It translates to CASSPIAGTDLYEQYF.

The sample holds a few counts of this clonotype. This chain uses TRBV18 with TRBJ1-5, with TRBD1 as a possible D gene (5 bases). Trimming took 2 bases from V and 2 from J, leaving 13 bases between them. The CDR3 loop spans 16 amino acids. Germline V gene lookup returns CDR1 KGHSH and CDR2 LQKENI. The CDR3 DNA reads TGTGCCAGCTCACCAGAGTCCAGGGTGGGCAATCAGCCCCAGCATTTT. It yields the protein CASSPESRVGNQPQHF.

The chain carries TRBV20-1 and TRBJ1-5; TRBD1 matches 7 bases. There are 15 residues in the CDR3. Trimming took 3 bases from V and 1 from J; bases not matched to a gene: 6. CDR1 and CDR2 from the germline V gene are DFQATT and SNEGSKA (reference sequence). The CDR3 DNA reads as TGCAGTGCTAGGCTTGGAGGGGGCAGCAATCAGCCCCAGCATTTT. Protein: CSARLGGGSNQPQHF.

This clonotype came up once. A much larger clone differs by one base, so this may be a read error. The rearrangement joins TRBV3-1 to TRBJ2-2, with D maybe TRBD1 (5 bases). Trimming shortened V by 4 bases and J by 5 bases, and 20 bases separated the two germline ends. The CDR3 sequence is 17 residues long. Germline-derived CDR1 and CDR2 are LGHDT and YNNKEL (reference sequence). CDR3 sequence reads: CASSPRQSSGWTGELFF. CDR3 coding DNA: TGTGCCAGCAGCCCTCGACAGAGCTCGGGTTGGACCGGGGAGCTGTTTTTT. The complete variable domain, with remaining parts taken from reference TRBV3-1 and TRBJ2-2, reads DTAVSQTPKYLVTQMGNDKSIKCEQNLGHDTMYWYKQDSKKFLKIMFSYNNKELIINETVPNRFSPKSPDKAHLNLHINSLELGDSAVYFCASSPRQSSGWTGELFFGEGSRLTVL.

This chain links TRBV3-1 with TRBJ2-7, with D unresolved. The CDR3 consists of 11 residues. CDR1 and CDR2 (germline): LGHDT, YNNKEL (reference sequence). Between the trimmed V and J ends, which lost 10 bases and 5 bases, there was a span of 12 bases. CDR3 DNA sequence: TGTGCCAACATCCCTAACAACGAGCAGTACTTC. It translates to CANIPNNEQYF.

This clonotype qualifies as medium-sized. This sequence joins TRBV6-5 and TRBJ1-2, with D possibly being TRBD1 (6 bases). Germline V gene lookup returns CDR1 MNHEY and CDR2 SVGAGI. The CDR3 totals 13 residues. The ends were cut back, 5 bases at V and 5 bases at J, with 12 bases in the middle. Here the CDR3 reads CASSPQGRYGYTF. The CDR3, as DNA: TGTGCCAGCAGTCCACAGGGCAGATATGGCTACACCTTC.

The CDR3 sequence: CASSPAGSSDEQFF. The CDR3 coding sequence is TGTGCCAGCAGTCCAGCGGGTAGTTCTGATGAGCAGTTCTTC. The chain carries TRBV7-3 and TRBJ2-1; a possible D gene is TRBD2 (6 bases). Between the trimmed V and J ends, which lost 6 bases and 8 bases, there was a span of 17 bases. The CDR3 has 14 amino acids. Germline assignment: CDR1 SGHTA and CDR2 FQGTGA.

This clonotype was counted only a few times. The chain links TRBV12-3 or TRBV12-4 to TRBJ2-5; the match to TRBD1 covers 12 bases. CDR3 length: 15 residues. V shed 6 bases, J shed 7 bases, and the junction held 9 bases outside the gene matches. CDR3 protein: CASSLGTGGDRTQYF. For the CDR3, the DNA is TGTGCCAGCAGCCTGGGGACAGGGGGCGATCGGACCCAGTACTTC.

This clonotype is judged medium-sized. The chain joins TRBV7-9 to TRBJ1-1; no definite D call. V was trimmed by 5 bases and J by 1 base, leaving 14 bases between them. Germline values: CDR1 SEHNR, CDR2 FQNEAQ (reference sequence). The CDR3 runs 15 residues. CDR3 in DNA: TGTGCCAGCAGCCGGTCGGGAGGATCGAACACTGAAGCTTTCTTT. It encodes CASSRSGGSNTEAFF.

The chain joins TRBV2 to TRBJ1-6; 12 nucleotides match TRBD1. Germline CDR1 and CDR2: SNHLY and FYNNEI. The CDR3 contains 17 residues. Unmatched junction bases numbered 9, after V lost 5 bases and J lost 7 bases. CDR3 sequence reads: CASSLGTGGILNSPLHF. For the CDR3, the DNA is TGTGCCAGCAGTTTAGGGACAGGGGGCATCCTAAATTCACCCCTCCACTTT.

This chain's CDR3 is CASSPAGIASNEQFF. The CDR3 DNA follows: TGTGCCAGCAGCCCTGCAGGGATAGCCTCCAATGAGCAGTTCTTC. The rearrangement links TRBV7-9 to TRBJ2-1; tentatively, D is TRBD1 (5 bases). Germline V gene sequence: CDR1 SEHNR, CDR2 FQNEAQ (reference sequence). The CDR3 extends over 15 amino acids. Deletions cut 5 bases from V and 6 bases from J, with 17 bases between.

The V call is TRBV5-1, the J call TRBJ2-5, with a possible D match to TRBD2 (6 bases). CDR3 length equals 14 residues. CDR1 is SGHRS, CDR2 YFSETQ, per germline. V was cut by 4 bases and J by 1 base, with 11 bases left in between. CDR3 coding DNA: TGCGCCAGCAGCCGCGGGGAGATCCAAGAGACCCAGTACTTC. It yields the protein CASSRGEIQETQYF.

The chain is built from TRBV10-1 and TRBJ2-1; D call uncertain. Trimming stripped 5 bases from V and 9 bases from J, with 14 bases between. CDR3 length equals 13 residues. Germline CDR1 WNHNN, CDR2 SYGVQD (reference sequence). The CDR3 spells CASSSTRFLEQFF. The CDR3 bases are TGCGCCAGCAGTTCCACTCGTTTCCTTGAGCAGTTCTTC.

This clonotype was detected only a few times. CDR3: CSARDRGGTFATNEKLFF. CDR3 bases: TGCAGTGCTAGAGATCGGGGGGGCACTTTTGCAACTAATGAAAAACTGTTTTTT. This chain links TRBV20-1 with TRBJ1-4, with D possibly TRBD1 on 6 matching bases. V lost 0 bases to trimming and J lost 0 bases, with 17 bases between them. This CDR3 region has 18 residues. The V gene's germline CDR1 is DFQATT and CDR2 SNEGSKA (reference sequence).

A word on this clonotype: Compared with germline, one end of the junction differs, possibly owing to a read error. The rearrangement joins TRBV11-1 to TRBJ1-5, with a possible D match to TRBD1 (5 bases). Germline V gene data show CDR1 as SGHAT and CDR2 as FQDESV (reference sequence). This CDR3 contains 13 residues. In DNA, the CDR3 is TGTGCCGGCAGCTGGGGGAGCAATCAGCCCCAGCATTTT. It is translated as CAGSWGSNQPQHF. Full variable domain (outside the CDR3, taken from reference TRBV11-1 and TRBJ1-5): EAEVAQSPRYKITEKSQAVAFWCDPISGHATLYWYRQILGQGPELLVQFQDESVVDDSQLPKDRFSAERLKGVDSTLKIQPAELGDSAMYLCAGSWGSNQPQHFGDGTRLSIL.

V gene TRBV7-2 combines with J gene TRBJ2-1, with 8 bases matching TRBD2. Germline CDR1 SGHTA, CDR2 FQGNSA. With V trimmed by 4 bases and J by 7 bases, 12 bases remained unmatched. The CDR3 is 16 amino acids. CDR3 in amino acids: CASSYRTSPLRNEQFF. DNA of the CDR3: TGTGCCAGCAGCTATAGGACTAGCCCGCTGAGGAATGAGCAGTTCTTC.

On this clonotype: One junction end disagrees with the germline gene, perhaps due to a read error. The chain carries TRBV4-2 and TRBJ2-3; no reliable D call. CDR1 is LGHNA and CDR2 is YNFKEQ in the germline V gene. The CDR3 has 12 residues. CDR3 region: CASSQDQYTQYF. The CDR3 region has the DNA TGCGCCAGCAGCCAAGATCAGTATACGCAGTATTTT.

J is TRBJ2-1 and V is TRBV7-2, with D perhaps matching TRBD1 (6 bases). Germline CDR1 SGHTA, CDR2 FQGNSA. The CDR3 covers 14 residues. V shed 3 bases and J shed 4 bases, with 10 bases lying between them. The CDR3 protein is CASSFDRRYNEQFF. As DNA, the CDR3 is TGTGCCAGCAGCTTCGACAGGCGTTACAATGAGCAGTTCTTC.

The sample holds one count of this clonotype. CDR3 in amino acids: CATTPGTASTDTQYF. In DNA form, the CDR3 reads TGTGCCACCACGCCCGGGACAGCTAGCACAGATACGCAGTATTTT. The chain is built from TRBV6-5 and TRBJ2-3, with 7 bases aligning to TRBD1. Germline V gene sequence: CDR1 MNHEY, CDR2 SVGAGI. This CDR3 spans 15 amino acids. The ends lost 10 bases at V and 0 bases at J; junction bases unmatched: 10.

V usage is TRBV12-3 or TRBV12-4 and J usage is TRBJ1-6; unclear D gene. Trimming cost V 8 bases and J 10 bases, with 12 bases left between them. The CDR3 is made up of 12 amino acids. The CDR3, as DNA: TGTGCCAGCCGCAACTGGACGTCACCCCTCCACTTT. This translates into CASRNWTSPLHF.

In this sample, this clonotype turned up once. The V and J genes are TRBV2 and TRBJ2-5; a weak D match, TRBD1 (6 bases). The germline V gene has CDR1 SNHLY and CDR2 FYNNEI. The ends were cut back, 7 bases at V and 4 bases at J, with 7 bases in the middle. The CDR3 length is 11 residues. The CDR3 DNA reads as TGTGCCAGCACACAGGGAGAGACCCAGTACTTC. Amino acid sequence: CASTQGETQYF.

The chain links TRBV5-1 to TRBJ1-1; no firm D call. Trimming stripped 4 bases from V and 1 base from J, with 14 bases between. The CDR3 has 15 residues. The germline V gene encodes CDR1 SGHRS and CDR2 YFSETQ. The CDR3 DNA reads TGCGCCAGCAGCGCCGGACCGAATCAGAACACTGAAGCTTTCTTT. Its protein product is CASSAGPNQNTEAFF.